The clone carrying this T cell receptor (beta chain) is a singleton in its sample. V shed 1 base and J shed 0 bases, with 9 bases lying between them. The CDR3 consists of 15 residues. Germline loops: CDR1 SGHRS, CDR2 YFSETQ. Original data processing: Reference gene primer amplification gave estimated nucleated cell counts. Assay used: immunoSEQ multiplex PCR; TCRdb lists only in-frame clones, some missing. From that table come the V and J calls and clone size; the DNA was used to work out D and trimming. In the table there are 280,000 or so clones, approximately 89% of which are singletons. This sample stems from a study of blood T cell repertoires in COVID-19. On the study more broadly: From the United States, Italy and Spain came samples of acute and convalescent COVID-19. PBMCs, B-cell-depleted T cells, or T cells were the source of the cDNA or gDNA that made up the material.

The V and J genes are TRBV5-1 and TRBJ2-3; no reliable D call. The TCR was taken from an older woman with acute or convalescent COVID-19. The specimen sequenced was peripheral blood. The CDR3 protein is CASSLLPRSTDTQYF. As DNA, the CDR3 is TGCGCCAGCAGCTTGCTCCCTCGGAGCACAGATACGCAGTATTTT.